This TCR beta chain stems from a study of technical replicates of blood from a handful of donors (dated by TCRdb to the late 2010s). Trimming takes 3 bases from V and 1 base from J, and the germline ends sit 4 bases apart. CDR1 and CDR2 are drawn from the germline V gene (reference sequence): GTSNPN, SVGIG. From its cysteine to its phenylalanine, the CDR3 spans 12 amino acids. Only the CDR3 region is kept as DNA, spanning 36 bases read in frame from base 1. To note about this clone: Its antigen remains unidentified. Nothing much larger sits one base from this clone, and base qualities are not available.

The library was produced with the immunoSEQ multiplex PCR assay. TCRdb's version of the immuneACCESS table is confined to in-frame rearrangements and falls short of the full clone set. An unresolved V gene accounts for under half of the shortfall where checked; the remainder is of unknown origin. The sample table contains approximately 79,000 clones; only one count was recorded for more than 85% of them. Around 0.4% of the sample rests with the top ten. This receptor was identified in a human donor in good health. This receptor chain uses TRBV30 and TRBJ1-5, with the D gene too uncertain to name. Sequencing was carried out using T cells isolated from PBMCs. The nucleotide sequence is TGTGCCTGGAGCCAGAGCAATCAGCCCCAGCATTTT. This codes for CAWSQSNQPQHF.